This TCR beta chain was captured in a study of T cells in narcolepsy. Study context: Healthy controls were enrolled alongside patients with narcolepsy type 1 or type 2.

A remark on this clone: Its antigen is not identified.

Overall study results and limits: Same-patient CSF and blood CD4+ T cell clonotypes included HCRT-specific and TRIB2-specific autoreactive ones.

The assay was immunoSEQ multiplex PCR, and TCRdb's table has in-frame clones only and misses some. The sample lists fewer than 40,000 clones, 81% occurring once. Germline assignment: CDR1 PRHDT and CDR2 FYEKMQ (reference sequence). V was cut by 5 bases and J by 2 bases, with 21 bases left in between. The CDR3 spans 17 residues. Sequencing was done on a sample of memory (CD45RA-) CD4+ T cells from blood. The source of this sequence is a human donor in good health. The chain carries TRBV13 and TRBJ2-5, with D possibly TRBD1 on 6 matching bases. CDR3 protein: CASSPTAAGQNQETQYF. Written as DNA, the CDR3 is TGTGCCAGCAGCCCGACCGCCGCCGGACAGAATCAAGAGACCCAGTACTTC.